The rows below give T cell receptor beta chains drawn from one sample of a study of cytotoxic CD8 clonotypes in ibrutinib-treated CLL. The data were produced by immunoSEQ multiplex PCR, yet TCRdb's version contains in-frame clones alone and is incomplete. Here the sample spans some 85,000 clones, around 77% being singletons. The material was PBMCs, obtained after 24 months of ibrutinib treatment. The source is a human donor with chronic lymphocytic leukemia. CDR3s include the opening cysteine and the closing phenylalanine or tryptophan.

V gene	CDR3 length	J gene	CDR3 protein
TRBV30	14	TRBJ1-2	CAWSGTGRLNGYTF
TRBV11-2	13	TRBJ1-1	CASSLDRMGEAFF
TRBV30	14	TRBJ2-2	CAWSAAARTVELFF
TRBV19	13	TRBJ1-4	CASSSQDNEKLFF
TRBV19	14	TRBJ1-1	CASSIARDRGEAFF
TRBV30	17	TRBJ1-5	CAWSTGTGGYSNQPQHF
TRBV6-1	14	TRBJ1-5	CASISSGSNQPQHF
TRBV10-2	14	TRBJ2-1	CASEQGRSYNEQFF
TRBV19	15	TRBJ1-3	CASSIAANSGNTIYF
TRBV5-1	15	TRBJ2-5	CASSRGQGGQETQYF
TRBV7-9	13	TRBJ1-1	CASSLRVGTEAFF
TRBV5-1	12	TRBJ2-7	CASSLGFHEQYF
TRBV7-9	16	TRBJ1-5	CASSLWTGDGNQPQHF
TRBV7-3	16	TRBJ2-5	CASSLTGQGPRETQYF
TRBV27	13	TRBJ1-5	CASCPSVVEPQHF
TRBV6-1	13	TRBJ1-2	CASSDFQGSGYTF
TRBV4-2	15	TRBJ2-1	CASSQEFSQGDEQFF
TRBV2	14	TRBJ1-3	CASSVTGPGNTIYF
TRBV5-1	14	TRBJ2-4	CASSGGQDSNIQYF
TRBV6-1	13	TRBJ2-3	CASRESNRHTQYF
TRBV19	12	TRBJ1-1	CAGTGQSGEAFF
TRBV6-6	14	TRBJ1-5	CASSSSGGRQPQHF